This TCR beta chain was recovered during a study of blood T cell repertoires in COVID-19 (dated by TCRdb to the early 2020s). In the study overall: The collaborator samples originated in the United States, Italy and Spain and spanned the acute and convalescent phases of COVID-19. The material from the prospective study consisted of cDNA or gDNA derived from T cells, B-cell-depleted T cells, or PBMCs. The dataset comprised deeply sampled blood TCRbeta repertoires from subjects exposed to, actively infected with, or recovered from COVID-19. The repertoires were made available in a free public database intended to serve as a resource for research on the immune response to SARS-CoV-2. The samples were drawn from two sources: the first 160 participants of the ongoing ImmuneRACE study, and 1,254 subjects contributed by 6 global collaborators. The sample metadata nearly always contained a de-identified subject ID, COVID-19 status, age in years and sex. HLA class I and class II types, where available, came from metadata supplied by the sample provider rather than from assay-based typing. Findings and caveats that apply to the study as a whole: Clinical and demographic metadata were provided uncurated, with the amount varying by source and participant.

For this clone: The target of this receptor is not known. No base-level quality is on record; no much larger clone is a single base apart.

Spanning cysteine to phenylalanine, the CDR3 consists of 15 amino acids. Here the CDR3 DNA is all that survives: 45 bases in frame from base 1. CDR1 and CDR2 (SGHTA, FQGNSA) derive from the germline V gene. The trim is 5 bases for V and 1 base for J, with a gap of 13 bases between the germline ends. The immunoSEQ Assay, a bias-controlled multiplex PCR, was used to amplify TCRbeta CDR3 regions from genomic DNA. On the authors' methods: The number of nucleated cells in each sample was estimated from the amplification of reference gene primers within the assay. To quantify the absolute abundance of each unique TCRbeta CDR3 rearrangement, sequence reads were collapsed and filtered. For each sample, productive Simpson clonality was calculated by taking the square root of Simpson's diversity index across productive rearrangements. Not all clones reach the TCRdb copy of this immuneACCESS table, which keeps in-frame sequences only. Checked studies attribute under half of the gap to unresolved V genes and leave the rest unexplained. V and J calls and clone size follow that table, whereas D and trimming were derived from the DNA. This sample lists fewer than 250,000 clones; 85% were detected once. Clones ranked in the top ten supply 5% to 7% of the sample.

The collaborating institutions used their own protocols to collect whole blood in K2EDTA tubes. For TCRbeta analysis, collaborators shipped samples in one of three forms: frozen whole blood, isolated PBMCs, or DNA extracted from either of those sample types. Sequences were obtained from peripheral blood. The sequence was obtained from a woman aged 60-75 years with active or convalescent COVID-19. Recombination linked TRBV7-2 to TRBJ2-3; there is no confident call for the D gene. The CDR3 reads as follows: CASSPTFQGTDTQYF. The DNA sequence follows: TGTGCCAGCAGCCCGACGTTTCAGGGCACAGATACGCAGTATTTT. The CDR3, completed at both ends by the reference TRBV7-2 and TRBJ2-3 genes, gives the full variable domain GAGVSQSPSNKVTEKGKDVELRCDPISGHTALYWYRQSLGQGLEFLIYFQGNSAPDKSGLPSDRFSAERTGGSVSTLTIQRTQQEDSAVYLCASSPTFQGTDTQYFGPGTRLTVL.